The rows below give T cell receptor beta chains drawn from one sample of a study of cytomegalovirus exposure and HLA in healthy donors. Sequencing used immunoSEQ multiplex PCR; TCRdb keeps in-frame clones, though not all of them. Altogether about 160,000 clones are present, 70% to 90% being singletons, with the ten largest covering 5.7%. What was sequenced was PBMCs. The receptors derive from a woman in her 30s in good health and CMV-seronegative. The CDR3 runs from the conserved cysteine through the conserved F or W. D genes are given only for firm matches. Some rows have no size entry. The others give once, few or many, or a class for an expanded clone.

TRBV11-2	NA	NA	TRBJ2-6	TGTGCCAGCAGCTTACCTCAGACCTCTGGGGCCAACGTCCTGACTTTC	CASSLPQTSGANVLTF
TRBV2	NA	TRBD1	TRBJ1-2	TGTGCCAGTGGGACAGGGTACGGCTACACCTTC	CASGTGYGYTF
TRBV28	NA	NA	TRBJ1-6	TGTGCCAGCAGTTTAGTCCAGGGGTTCTATAATTCACCCCTCCACTTT	CASSLVQGFYNSPLHF
TRBV9	NA	NA	TRBJ2-7	TGTGCCAGCAGTTCCACTAGTCACGCACCCGGGGACGAGCAGTACTTC	CASSSTSHAPGDEQYF
TRBV29-1	NA	TRBD2	TRBJ2-3	TGCAGCGTTGAGGTCTGGACTAGCGCAACTAGCACAGATACGCAGTATTTT	CSVEVWTSATSTDTQYF
TRBV15	NA	TRBD2	TRBJ2-5	TGTGCCACCAGCAGTTCACTAGCGGGGGGGCGGGAGACCCAGTACTTC	CATSSSLAGGRETQYF
TRBV7-2	few	NA	TRBJ1-6	TGTGCCAGCAGCCTCGACAGGCGAGAGAATTCACCCCTCCACTTT	CASSLDRRENSPLHF
TRBV7-2	NA	TRBD2	TRBJ2-7	TGTGCCAGCAGCTTAGCTCCAGCGGGGGGGCTCGAGCAGTACTTC	CASSLAPAGGLEQYF
TRBV15	NA	NA	TRBJ1-1	TGTGCCACCAGCAGATTGGGTACTTTAACTGAAGCTTTCTTT	CATSRLGTLTEAFF
TRBV29-1	few	NA	TRBJ1-2	TGCAGCGTTGACCGGCAGGGGACCTATGGCTACACCTTC	CSVDRQGTYGYTF
TRBV6-4	NA	NA	TRBJ2-2	TGTGCCAGCAGTGACCTACTCAACACCGGGGAGCTGTTTTTT	CASSDLLNTGELFF
TRBV2	NA	TRBD1	TRBJ2-3	TGTGCCAGCAGTGGGGACAGGGATCTCACAGATACGCAGTATTTT	CASSGDRDLTDTQYF
TRBV30	few	NA	TRBJ2-2	TGTGCCTGGTACACACCAGCGGAGACTACGAACACCGGGGAGCTGTTTTTT	CAWYTPAETTNTGELFF
TRBV4-1	NA	NA	TRBJ2-1	TGCGCCAGCAGCCAAACCGGGGCCGGGGGGCACAATGAGCAGTTCTTC	CASSQTGAGGHNEQFF
TRBV30	NA	NA	TRBJ1-4	TGTGCCTGGAGTGCGGGGAATGAAGCACTGTTTTTT	CAWSAGNEALFF
TRBV9	NA	NA	TRBJ2-1	TGTGCCAGCAGCCAGAGCGGTGAGCAGTTCTTC	CASSQSGEQFF
TRBV19	few	TRBD2	TRBJ2-7	TGTGCCAGTAGTACTTCTAGCGGGGGTTCGGAGCAGTACTTC	CASSTSSGGSEQYF